These T cell receptor beta chains were read from a single sample in a study of blood T cell repertoires in COVID-19. Sequencing used immunoSEQ multiplex PCR; TCRdb keeps in-frame clones, though not all of them. The table records some 150,000 clones, over 75% of them present only once. The sample was peripheral blood. Receptors were obtained from a woman aged 40-49 years with acute or convalescent COVID-19. Both conserved end residues are part of each CDR3. D genes are given only for firm matches. A clone size is listed for some rows: how often the clone was seen (once, few, many), or a class if it is expanded.

cdr3_length	v_call	j_call	clone_size	d_call	cdr3_nt	cdr3_aa
18	TRBV11-2	TRBJ1-5	NA	NA	TGTGCCAGCAGCTTAGATTACGGGAACAGGGTTGGCAATCAGCCCCAGCATTTT	CASSLDYGNRVGNQPQHF
15	TRBV3-1/TRBV3-2	TRBJ2-2	NA	TRBD2	TGTGCCAGCAGCATGACTAGCGGCGGCACCGGGGAGCTGTTTTTT	CASSMTSGGTGELFF
17	TRBV5-5	TRBJ1-6	NA	NA	TGTGCCAGCAGCTTGGCACAGTTAGAGACAGATAATTCACCCCTCCACTTT	CASSLAQLETDNSPLHF
13	TRBV30	TRBJ1-1	NA	TRBD1	TGTGCCTGGACCTGGACAGGGGACACTGAAGCTTTCTTT	CAWTWTGDTEAFF
13	TRBV30	TRBJ2-2	NA	NA	TGTGCCTGGAGTAACAGGGCGTTCGGGGAGCTGTTTTTT	CAWSNRAFGELFF
19	TRBV3-1/TRBV3-2	TRBJ2-3	NA	TRBD2	TGTGCCAGCAGTCCCTTGGGACTAGCGGGGGGGACCCCAACAGATACGCAGTATTTT	CASSPLGLAGGTPTDTQYF
13	TRBV14	TRBJ2-7	NA	NA	TGTGCCAGCAGCCTTCCCAGTTCCTACGAGCAGTACTTC	CASSLPSSYEQYF
19	TRBV5-6	TRBJ2-1	NA	TRBD2	TGTGCCAGCAGCTTGGGAGTGGGCCCGCTAGCGGGGCCCTCCAATGAGCAGTTCTTC	CASSLGVGPLAGPSNEQFF
16	TRBV15	TRBJ2-1	once	TRBD2	TGTGCCACCAGCGGACCTAGCGGGAGGGCCCTCGATGAGCAGTTCTTC	CATSGPSGRALDEQFF
15	TRBV25-1	TRBJ1-2	NA	NA	TGTGCCAGCAGTGAACTTGTGGGGGCTGGCTATGGCTACACCTTC	CASSELVGAGYGYTF
16	TRBV5-1	TRBJ1-6	NA	TRBD1	TGCGCCAGCAGCCGGACAGGGAGCTCCTATAATTCACCCCTCCACTTT	CASSRTGSSYNSPLHF
14	TRBV18	TRBJ1-2	NA	TRBD1	TGTGCCAGCTCACCCGGGACAGAATTCTATGGCTACACCTTC	CASSPGTEFYGYTF
15	TRBV7-8	TRBJ2-3	NA	NA	TGTGCCAGCAGCCGCGGAGGCAGAAGCACAGATACGCAGTATTTT	CASSRGGRSTDTQYF
17	TRBV6-4	TRBJ2-2	NA	TRBD2	TGTGCCAGCAGTGAAACGACTAGCGGGGCGAACACCGGGGAGCTGTTTTTT	CASSETTSGANTGELFF
15	TRBV6-4	TRBJ2-3	NA	NA	TGTGCCAGCAGTGACTCCGGGGGAGCCACAGATACGCAGTATTTT	CASSDSGGATDTQYF
16	TRBV3-1/TRBV3-2	TRBJ1-4	NA	TRBD1	TGTGCCAGCAGCCAACCGACGACAGGGATTAATGAAAAACTGTTTTTT	CASSQPTTGINEKLFF
14	TRBV5-4	TRBJ1-4	NA	NA	TGTGCCAGCACCGTAGAGGGAACTAATGAAAAACTGTTTTTT	CASTVEGTNEKLFF
13	TRBV18	TRBJ1-2	NA	NA	TGTGCCAGCTCGGTACAGGGTGACTATGGCTACACCTTC	CASSVQGDYGYTF
15	TRBV2	TRBJ1-5	NA	TRBD1	TGTGCCAGCAGTGAAGAGGGACAGGCTTCGGAGCCCCAGCATTTT	CASSEEGQASEPQHF
14	TRBV19	TRBJ1-2	NA	NA	TGTGCCAGTAGTATCCTACAGATTAACTATGGCTACACCTTC	CASSILQINYGYTF
15	TRBV20-1	TRBJ1-2	NA	TRBD1	TGCAGTGCTAGTTTGGGGGGACAGGGGGCAGATGGCTACACCTTC	CSASLGGQGADGYTF
14	TRBV18	TRBJ1-4	NA	NA	TGTGCCAGCTCACCATCAGGGGTACGCGAAAAACTGTTTTTT	CASSPSGVREKLFF
13	TRBV16	TRBJ2-7	NA	NA	TGTGCCAGCAGCCAAATGACTAGTTACGAGCAGTACTTC	CASSQMTSYEQYF
15	TRBV19	TRBJ2-3	NA	NA	TGTGCCAGTAGTTGGGCGGGTGAATACACAGATACGCAGTATTTT	CASSWAGEYTDTQYF
14	TRBV19	TRBJ1-5	NA	TRBD1	TGTGCCAGTAGTATAGGGACAGGGGCTCAGCCCCAGCATTTT	CASSIGTGAQPQHF
15	TRBV4-1	TRBJ1-5	few	NA	TGCGCCAGCAGCCCACACCATGAGGTTAATCAGCCCCAGCATTTT	CASSPHHEVNQPQHF
13	TRBV18	TRBJ2-7	NA	TRBD1	TGTGCCAGCTCACCTGGGACAGGGGGAGAGCAGTACTTC	CASSPGTGGEQYF
16	TRBV28	TRBJ1-5	NA	NA	TGTGCCAGCAGTTACCTAGGCAGCGTAATCAATCAGCCCCAGCATTTT	CASSYLGSVINQPQHF
16	TRBV30	TRBJ2-1	NA	TRBD1	TGTGCCTGGAGTAGGGGGACAGGTTACTCCTACAATGAGCAGTTCTTC	CAWSRGTGYSYNEQFF
15	TRBV27	TRBJ2-4	once	NA	TGTGCCAGTACCACAGCGGGCTTGGGCAAAAACATTCAGTACTTC	CASTTAGLGKNIQYF
14	TRBV5-4	TRBJ2-7	NA	TRBD1	TGTGCCAGCAGCTTATGGGACAGGGCATACGAGCAGTACTTC	CASSLWDRAYEQYF
18	TRBV11-3	TRBJ2-1	NA	TRBD2	TGTGCCAGCAGCAGCTCGGGACTAGCGGGGGGGACGGACAATGAGCAGTTCTTC	CASSSSGLAGGTDNEQFF
15	TRBV7-9	TRBJ1-2	NA	TRBD1	TGTGCCAGCAGCCAGGACAGGGGATCGTACTATGGCTACACCTTC	CASSQDRGSYYGYTF